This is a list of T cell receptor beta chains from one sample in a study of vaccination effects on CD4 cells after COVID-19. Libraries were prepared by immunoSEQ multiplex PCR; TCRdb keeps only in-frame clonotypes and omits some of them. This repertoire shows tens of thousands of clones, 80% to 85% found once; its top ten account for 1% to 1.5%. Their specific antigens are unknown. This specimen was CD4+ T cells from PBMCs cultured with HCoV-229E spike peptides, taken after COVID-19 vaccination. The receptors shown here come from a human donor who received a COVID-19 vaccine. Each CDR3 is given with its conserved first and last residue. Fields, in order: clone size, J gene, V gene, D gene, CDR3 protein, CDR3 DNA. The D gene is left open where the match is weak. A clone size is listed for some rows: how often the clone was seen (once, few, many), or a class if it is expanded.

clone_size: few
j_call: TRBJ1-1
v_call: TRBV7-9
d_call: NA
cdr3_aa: CASSPGEAMNTEAFF
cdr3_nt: TGTGCCAGCAGCCCCGGGGAGGCTATGAACACTGAAGCTTTCTTT

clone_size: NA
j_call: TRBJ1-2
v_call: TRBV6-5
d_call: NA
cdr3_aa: CASSYSQGRGYTF
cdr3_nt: TGTGCCAGCAGTTACTCGCAGGGACGTGGCTACACCTTC

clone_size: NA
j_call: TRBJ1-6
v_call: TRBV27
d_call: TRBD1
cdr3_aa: CASSLWDSYNSPLHF
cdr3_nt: TGTGCCAGCAGTTTATGGGACAGTTATAATTCACCCCTCCACTTT

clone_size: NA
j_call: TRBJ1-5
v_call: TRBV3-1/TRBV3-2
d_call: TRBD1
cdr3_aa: CASSQEGGGNQPQHF
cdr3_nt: TGTGCCAGCAGCCAAGAAGGGGGCGGAAATCAGCCCCAGCATTTT

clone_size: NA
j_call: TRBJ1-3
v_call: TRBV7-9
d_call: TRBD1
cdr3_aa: CASSRYGQVGNTIYF
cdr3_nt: TGTGCCAGCAGCCGCTACGGACAGGTTGGAAACACCATATATTTT

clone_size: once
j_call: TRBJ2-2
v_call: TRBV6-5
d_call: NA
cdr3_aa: CASLPGRKNTGELFF
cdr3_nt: TGTGCCAGCCTCCCCGGACGTAAGAACACCGGGGAGCTGTTTTTT

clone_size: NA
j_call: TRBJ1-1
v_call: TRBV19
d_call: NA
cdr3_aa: CASSKSGRTEAFF
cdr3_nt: TGTGCCAGTAGTAAGTCAGGGAGGACTGAAGCTTTCTTT

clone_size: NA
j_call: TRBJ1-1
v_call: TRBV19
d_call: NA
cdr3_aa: CASSRTATNTEAFF
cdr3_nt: TGTGCCAGTAGTAGGACAGCCACGAACACTGAAGCTTTCTTT

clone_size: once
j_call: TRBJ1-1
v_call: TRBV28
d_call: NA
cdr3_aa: CASKTRVGEAFF
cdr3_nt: TGTGCCAGCAAAACAAGGGTTGGTGAAGCTTTCTTT

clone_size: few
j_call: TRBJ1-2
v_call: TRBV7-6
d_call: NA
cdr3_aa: CASSLQGGEGYTF
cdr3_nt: TGTGCCAGCAGCTTACAGGGCGGCGAAGGCTACACCTTC

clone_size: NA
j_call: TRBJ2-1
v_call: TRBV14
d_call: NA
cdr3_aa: CASSEQVNSYNEQFF
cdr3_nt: TGTGCCAGCAGCGAGCAGGTTAACTCCTACAATGAGCAGTTCTTC

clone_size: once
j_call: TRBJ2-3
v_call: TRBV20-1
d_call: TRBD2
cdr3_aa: CSASSSGGLTDTQYF
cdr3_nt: TGCAGTGCTAGTTCGAGCGGGGGGTTAACAGATACGCAGTATTTT

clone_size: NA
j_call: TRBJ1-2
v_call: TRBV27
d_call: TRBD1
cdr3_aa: CASSLAGGRNGYTF
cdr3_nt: TGTGCCAGCAGTTTAGCAGGGGGCAGAAACGGCTACACCTTC

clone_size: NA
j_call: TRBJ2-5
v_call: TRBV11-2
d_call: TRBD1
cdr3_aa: CASSPTGLTQYF
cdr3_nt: TGTGCCAGCAGCCCGACAGGGTTGACCCAGTACTTC

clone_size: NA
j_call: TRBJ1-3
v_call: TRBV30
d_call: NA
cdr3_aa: CAWSSQGNTIYF
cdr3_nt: TGTGCCTGGAGCTCACAGGGAAACACCATATATTTT

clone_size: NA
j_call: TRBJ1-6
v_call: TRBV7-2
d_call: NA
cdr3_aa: CASSFRSRGSPLHF
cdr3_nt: TGTGCCAGCAGCTTTAGGTCGCGGGGCTCACCCCTCCACTTT

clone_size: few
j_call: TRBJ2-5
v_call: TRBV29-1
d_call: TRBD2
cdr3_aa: CSVARVAGKSGETQYF
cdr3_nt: TGCAGCGTCGCGCGGGTAGCGGGAAAATCAGGGGAGACCCAGTACTTC

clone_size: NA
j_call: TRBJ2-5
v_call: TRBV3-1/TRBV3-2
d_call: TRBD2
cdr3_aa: CASSQYATSGGVTDTQYF
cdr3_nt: TGTGCCAGCAGCCAATACGCCACTAGCGGGGGGGTGACGGACACCCAGTACTTC

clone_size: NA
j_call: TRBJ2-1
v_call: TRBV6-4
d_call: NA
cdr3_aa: CASMATAGSHEQFF
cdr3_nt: TGTGCCAGCATGGCGACAGCAGGGTCGCATGAGCAGTTCTTC

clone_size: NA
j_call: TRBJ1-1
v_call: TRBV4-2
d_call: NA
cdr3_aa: CASSPFSGRTPEAFF
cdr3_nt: TGTGCCAGCAGCCCATTCAGTGGGAGGACCCCTGAAGCTTTCTTT

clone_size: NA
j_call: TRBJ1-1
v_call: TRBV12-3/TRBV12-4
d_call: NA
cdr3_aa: CASSSRGTEAFF
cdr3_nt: TGTGCCAGCAGTTCCCGGGGCACTGAAGCTTTCTTT

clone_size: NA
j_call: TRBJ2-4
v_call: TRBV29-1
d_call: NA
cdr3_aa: CSVESGAGAIQYF
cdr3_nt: TGCAGCGTTGAATCTGGAGCAGGGGCCATTCAGTACTTC

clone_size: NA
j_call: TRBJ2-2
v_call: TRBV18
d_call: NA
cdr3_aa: CASSQSSLWDTGELFF
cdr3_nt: TGTGCCAGCTCCCAGAGTTCTCTCTGGGACACCGGGGAGCTGTTTTTT

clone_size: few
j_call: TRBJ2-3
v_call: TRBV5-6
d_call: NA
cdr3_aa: CASTEGYTQYF
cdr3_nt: TGTGCCAGCACCGAGGGATATACGCAGTATTTT